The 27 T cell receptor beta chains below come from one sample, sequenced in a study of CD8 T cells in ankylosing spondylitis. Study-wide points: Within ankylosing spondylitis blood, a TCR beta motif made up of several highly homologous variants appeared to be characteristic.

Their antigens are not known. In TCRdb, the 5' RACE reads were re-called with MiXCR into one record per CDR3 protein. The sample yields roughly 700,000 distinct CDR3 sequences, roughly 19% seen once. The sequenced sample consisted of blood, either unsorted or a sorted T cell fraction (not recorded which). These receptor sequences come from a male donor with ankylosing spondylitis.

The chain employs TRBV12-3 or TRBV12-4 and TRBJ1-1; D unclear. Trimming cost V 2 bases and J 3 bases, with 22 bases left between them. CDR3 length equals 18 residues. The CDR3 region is CASSLFPGRPRGDTEAFF. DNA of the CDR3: TGTGCCAGCAGTTTATTCCCCGGTCGGCCCCGTGGTGACACTGAAGCTTTCTTT.

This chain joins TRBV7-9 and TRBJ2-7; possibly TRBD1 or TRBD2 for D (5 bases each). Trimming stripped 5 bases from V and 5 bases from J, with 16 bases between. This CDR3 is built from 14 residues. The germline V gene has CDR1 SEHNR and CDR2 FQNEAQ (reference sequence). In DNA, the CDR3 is TGTGCCAGCAGCCGCCGGGACGTCCAAGACGAGCAGTACTTC. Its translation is CASSRRDVQDEQYF. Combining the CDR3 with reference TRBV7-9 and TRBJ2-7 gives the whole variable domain DTGVSQNPRHKITKRGQNVTFRCDPISEHNRLYWYRQTLGQGPEFLTYFQNEAQLEKSRLLSDRFSAERPKGSFSTLEIQRTEQGDSAMYLCASSRRDVQDEQYFGPGTRLTVT.

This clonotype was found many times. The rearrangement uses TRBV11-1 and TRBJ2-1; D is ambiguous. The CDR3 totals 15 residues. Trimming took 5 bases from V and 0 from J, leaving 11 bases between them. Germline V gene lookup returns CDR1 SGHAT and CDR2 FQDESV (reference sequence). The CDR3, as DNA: TGTGCCAGCAGCCACAACCCGAGCTCCTACAATGAGCAGTTCTTC. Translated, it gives CASSHNPSSYNEQFF.

This chain's CDR3 is CASSPRTGGLYTEAFF. DNA for the CDR3: TGTGCCAGCAGCCCGCGGACAGGGGGTCTGTACACTGAAGCTTTCTTT. This sequence joins TRBV3-1 and TRBJ1-1, with TRBD1 matching over 10 bases. CDR1 and CDR2 from the germline V gene are LGHDT and YNNKEL (reference sequence). The CDR3 extends over 16 amino acids. Trimming at V came to 4 bases and at J to 3 bases, leaving 8 bases not matched to a gene.

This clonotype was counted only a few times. The CDR3 sequence is CASSEYRSTDTQYF. The DNA for the CDR3 is TGTGCCAGCAGTGAATACAGGAGCACAGATACGCAGTATTTT. The rearrangement joins TRBV25-1 to TRBJ2-3, with unresolved D. This CDR3 comprises 14 residues. V was pared by 0 bases and J by 0 bases, with 4 bases between. CDR1 MGHDK and CDR2 SYGVNS come from the germline V gene.

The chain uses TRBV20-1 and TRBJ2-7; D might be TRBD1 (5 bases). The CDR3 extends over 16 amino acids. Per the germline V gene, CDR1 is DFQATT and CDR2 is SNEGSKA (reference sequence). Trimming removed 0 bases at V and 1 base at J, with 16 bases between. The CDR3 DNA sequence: TGCAGTGCTAGAGATCCGTTTAGCAGGGAATCCTACGAGCAGTACTTC. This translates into CSARDPFSRESYEQYF.

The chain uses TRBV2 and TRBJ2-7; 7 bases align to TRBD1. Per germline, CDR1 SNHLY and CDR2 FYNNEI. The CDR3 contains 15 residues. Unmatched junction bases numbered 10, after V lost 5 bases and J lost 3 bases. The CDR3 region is CASSNSRQGSYEQYF. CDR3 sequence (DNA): TGTGCCAGCAGTAACTCCCGACAGGGCAGCTACGAGCAGTACTTC.

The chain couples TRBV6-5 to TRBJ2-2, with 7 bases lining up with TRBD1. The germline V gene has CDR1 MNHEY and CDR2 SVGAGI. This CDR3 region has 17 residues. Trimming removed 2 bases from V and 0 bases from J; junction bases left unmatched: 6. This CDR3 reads CASSYPGQSTNTGELFF. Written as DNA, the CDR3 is TGTGCCAGCAGTTACCCGGGACAGTCTACGAACACCGGGGAGCTGTTTTTT.

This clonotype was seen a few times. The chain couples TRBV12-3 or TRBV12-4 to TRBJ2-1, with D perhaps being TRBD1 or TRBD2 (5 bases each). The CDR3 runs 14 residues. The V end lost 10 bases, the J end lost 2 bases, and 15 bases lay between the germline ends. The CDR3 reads CATTSGTAYNEQFF. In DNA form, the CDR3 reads TGTGCCACCACCTCCGGGACGGCCTACAATGAGCAGTTCTTC.

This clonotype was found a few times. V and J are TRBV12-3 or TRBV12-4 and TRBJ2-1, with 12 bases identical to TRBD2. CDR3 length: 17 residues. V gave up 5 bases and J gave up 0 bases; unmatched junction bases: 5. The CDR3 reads CASSPGLAGPSYNEQFF. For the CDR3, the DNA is TGTGCCAGCAGTCCCGGACTAGCGGGACCCTCCTACAATGAGCAGTTCTTC.

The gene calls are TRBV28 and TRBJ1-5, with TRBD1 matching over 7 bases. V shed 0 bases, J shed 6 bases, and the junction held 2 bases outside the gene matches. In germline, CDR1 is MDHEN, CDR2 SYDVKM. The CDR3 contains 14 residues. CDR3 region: CASSLWTGSQPQHF. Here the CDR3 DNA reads TGTGCCAGCAGTTTATGGACAGGGAGTCAGCCCCAGCATTTT.

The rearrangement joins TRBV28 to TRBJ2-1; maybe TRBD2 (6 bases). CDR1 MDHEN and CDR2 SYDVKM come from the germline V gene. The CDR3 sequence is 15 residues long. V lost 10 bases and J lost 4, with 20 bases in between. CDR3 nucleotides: TGTGCCATCCTTTACCGGGACGGACTATACAATGAGCAGTTCTTC. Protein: CAILYRDGLYNEQFF. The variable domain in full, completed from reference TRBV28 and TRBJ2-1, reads DVKVTQSSRYLVKRTGEKVFLECVQDMDHENMFWYRQDPGLGLRLIYFSYDVKMKEKGDIPEGYSVSREKKERFSLILESASTNQTSMYLCAILYRDGLYNEQFFGPGTRLTVL.

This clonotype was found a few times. The CDR3 DNA reads TGTGCCAGCACCCCGCCCGGCGTCCGAGAGACCCAGTACTTC. Its translation: CASTPPGVRETQYF. V gene TRBV12-3 or TRBV12-4 combines with J gene TRBJ2-5; D ambiguous. V lost 7 bases, J lost 4 bases, and 16 bases lay in between. The CDR3 runs to 14 residues.

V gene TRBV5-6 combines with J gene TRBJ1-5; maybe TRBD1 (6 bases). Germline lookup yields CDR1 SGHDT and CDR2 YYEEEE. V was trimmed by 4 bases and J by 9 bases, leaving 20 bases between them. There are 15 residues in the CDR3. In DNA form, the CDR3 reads TGTGCCAGCAGCAGCTACCGGACAGTAGACTGGCCCCAGCATTTT. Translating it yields CASSSYRTVDWPQHF. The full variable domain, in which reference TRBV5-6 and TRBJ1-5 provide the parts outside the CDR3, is DAGVTQSPTHLIKTRGQQVTLRCSPKSGHDTVSWYQQALGQGPQFIFQYYEEEERQRGNFPDRFSGHQFPNYSSELNVNALLLGDSALYLCASSSYRTVDWPQHFGDGTRLSIL.

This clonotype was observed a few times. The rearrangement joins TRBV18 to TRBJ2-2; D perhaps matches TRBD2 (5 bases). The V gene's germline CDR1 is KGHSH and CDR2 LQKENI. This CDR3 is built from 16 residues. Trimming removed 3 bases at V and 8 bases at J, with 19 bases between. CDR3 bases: TGTGCCAGCTCACCTGAGAGCGGTGGGAGCGGAGGGGAGCTGTTTTTT. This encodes CASSPESGGSGGELFF.

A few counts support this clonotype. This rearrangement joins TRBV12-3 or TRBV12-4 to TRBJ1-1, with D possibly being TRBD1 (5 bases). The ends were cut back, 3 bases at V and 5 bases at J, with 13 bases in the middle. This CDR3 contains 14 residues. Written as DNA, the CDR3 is TGTGCCAGCAGTTTCGGGGGACGAACTACTGAAGCTTTCTTT. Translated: CASSFGGRTTEAFF.

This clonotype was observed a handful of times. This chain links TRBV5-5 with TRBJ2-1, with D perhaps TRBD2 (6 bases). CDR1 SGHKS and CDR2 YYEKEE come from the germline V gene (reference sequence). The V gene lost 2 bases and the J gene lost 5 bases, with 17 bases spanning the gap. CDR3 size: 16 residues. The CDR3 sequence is CASSFSVWREHNEQFF. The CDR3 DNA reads TGTGCCAGCAGCTTTAGTGTGTGGCGGGAACACAATGAGCAGTTCTTC. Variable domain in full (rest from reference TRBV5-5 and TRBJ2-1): DAGVTQSPTHLIKTRGQQVTLRCSPISGHKSVSWYQQVLGQGPQFIFQYYEKEERGRGNFPDRFSARQFPNYSSELNVNALLLGDSALYLCASSFSVWREHNEQFFGPGTRLTVL.

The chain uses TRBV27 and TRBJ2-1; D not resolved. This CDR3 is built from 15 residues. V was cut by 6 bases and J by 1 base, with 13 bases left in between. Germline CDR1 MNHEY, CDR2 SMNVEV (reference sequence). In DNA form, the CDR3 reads TGTGCCAGCAGAGCTGATGCGTCATCCTACAATGAGCAGTTCTTC. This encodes CASRADASSYNEQFF.

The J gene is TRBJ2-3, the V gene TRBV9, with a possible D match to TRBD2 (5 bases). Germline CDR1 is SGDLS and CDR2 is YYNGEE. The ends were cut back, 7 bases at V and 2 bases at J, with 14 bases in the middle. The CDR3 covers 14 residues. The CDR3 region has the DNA TGTGCCAGCGGGCGGGTCTCCGCCACAGATACGCAGTATTTT. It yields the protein CASGRVSATDTQYF.

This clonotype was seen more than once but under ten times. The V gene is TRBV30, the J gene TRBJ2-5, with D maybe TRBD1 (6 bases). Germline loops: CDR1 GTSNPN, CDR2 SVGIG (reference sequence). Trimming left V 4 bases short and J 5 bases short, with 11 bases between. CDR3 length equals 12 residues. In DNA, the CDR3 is TGTGCCTGGACAGGGACATACGAGACCCAGTACTTC. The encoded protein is CAWTGTYETQYF.

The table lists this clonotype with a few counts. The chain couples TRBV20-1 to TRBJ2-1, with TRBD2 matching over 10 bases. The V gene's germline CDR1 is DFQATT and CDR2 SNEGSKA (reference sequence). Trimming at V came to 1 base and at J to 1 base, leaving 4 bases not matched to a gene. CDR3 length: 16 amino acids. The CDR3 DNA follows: TGCAGTGCTAGAGTCCCTAGCGGGAGTTCCTACAATGAGCAGTTCTTC. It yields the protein CSARVPSGSSYNEQFF.

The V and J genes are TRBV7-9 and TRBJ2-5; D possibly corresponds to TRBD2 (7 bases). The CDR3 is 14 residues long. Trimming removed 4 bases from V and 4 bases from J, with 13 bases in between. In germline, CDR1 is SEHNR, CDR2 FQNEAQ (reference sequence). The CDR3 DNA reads TGTGCCAGCAGCTCCAAGGGAGGGGGAGAGACCCAGTACTTC. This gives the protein CASSSKGGGETQYF.

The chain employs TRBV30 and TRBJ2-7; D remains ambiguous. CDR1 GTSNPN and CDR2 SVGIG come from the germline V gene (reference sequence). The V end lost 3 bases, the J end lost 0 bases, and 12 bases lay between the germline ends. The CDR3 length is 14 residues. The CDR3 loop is CAWRGTGGSYEQYF. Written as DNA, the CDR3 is TGTGCCTGGAGGGGTACGGGCGGCTCCTACGAGCAGTACTTC.

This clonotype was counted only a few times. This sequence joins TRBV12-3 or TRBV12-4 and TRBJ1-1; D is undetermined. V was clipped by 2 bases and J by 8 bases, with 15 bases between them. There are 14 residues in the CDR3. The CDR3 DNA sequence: TGTGCCAGCAGTTTATCGTCTCCTCCTGCAGAAGCTTTCTTT. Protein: CASSLSSPPAEAFF.

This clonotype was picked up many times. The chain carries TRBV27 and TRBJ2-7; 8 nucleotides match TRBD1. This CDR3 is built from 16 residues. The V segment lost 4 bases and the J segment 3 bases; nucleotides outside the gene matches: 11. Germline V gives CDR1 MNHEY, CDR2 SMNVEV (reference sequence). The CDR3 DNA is TGTGCCAGCAGTTCCCCTTCCCGGGACAGGAACTACGAGCAGTACTTC. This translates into CASSSPSRDRNYEQYF.

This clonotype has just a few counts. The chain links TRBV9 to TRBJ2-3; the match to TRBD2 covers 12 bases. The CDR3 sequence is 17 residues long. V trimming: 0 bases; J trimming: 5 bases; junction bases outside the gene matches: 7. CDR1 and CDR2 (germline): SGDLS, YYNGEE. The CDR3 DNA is TGTGCCAGCAGCGTAGAGGGACTAGCGGGTCTTGGAGATACGCAGTATTTT. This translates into CASSVEGLAGLGDTQYF. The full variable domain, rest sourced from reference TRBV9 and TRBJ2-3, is DSGVTQTPKHLITATGQRVTLRCSPRSGDLSVYWYQQSLDQGLQFLIQYYNGEERAKGNILERFSAQQFPDLHSELNLSSLELGDSALYFCASSVEGLAGLGDTQYFGPGTRLTVL.

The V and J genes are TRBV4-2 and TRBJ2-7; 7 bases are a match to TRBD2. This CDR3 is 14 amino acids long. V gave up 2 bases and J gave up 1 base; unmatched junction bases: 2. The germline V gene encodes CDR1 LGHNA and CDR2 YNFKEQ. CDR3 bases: TGTGCCAGCAGCCAACCCGGGGGGTCCTACGAGCAGTACTTC. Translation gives CASSQPGGSYEQYF.